The 27 T cell receptor beta chains reported below all come from one sample, sequenced in a study of blood T cell repertoires in COVID-19. Generated by immunoSEQ multiplex PCR, the TCRdb table keeps only in-frame clones and is missing some. This sample has fewer than 500,000 clones; 80% to 90% occur once, and the top ten carry 1% to 1.3%. Source material: PBMCs or T cells enriched from blood (not recorded which). The receptor source for this set is a young man who had recovered from COVID-19.

This clone was seen ten or more times. The genes are TRBV7-8 and TRBJ2-2; 10 bases fit TRBD1. The trim removed 5 bases at V and 5 bases at J, leaving 5 bases unmatched. Germline values: CDR1 SGHVS, CDR2 FQNEAQ. The CDR3 extends over 15 amino acids. CDR3 sequence: CASSLGTGVTGELFF. CDR3 in DNA: TGTGCCAGCAGCCTCGGGACAGGGGTTACCGGGGAGCTGTTTTTT.

This chain links TRBV13 with TRBJ1-1, with D hard to call. The ends were cut back, 6 bases at V and 4 bases at J, with 15 bases in the middle. The CDR3 totals 14 residues. The germline V gene encodes CDR1 PRHDT and CDR2 FYEKMQ (reference sequence). The CDR3 sequence: CASSTSGLGTEAFF. The CDR3 DNA reads TGTGCCAGCAGTACGAGCGGGTTAGGCACTGAAGCTTTCTTT.

This chain links TRBV7-9 with TRBJ1-4; tentative D call: TRBD1 (6 bases). The germline V gene encodes CDR1 SEHNR and CDR2 FQNEAQ (reference sequence). The V gene lost 2 bases and the J gene lost 3 bases, with 10 bases spanning the gap. CDR3 length: 15 amino acids. The CDR3 DNA reads TGTGCCAGCAGCTTAAACAGGGCGGCTAATGAAAAACTGTTTTTT. Encoded protein: CASSLNRAANEKLFF. Looking up the rest from reference TRBV7-9 and TRBJ1-4 gives the full variable domain: DTGVSQNPRHKITKRGQNVTFRCDPISEHNRLYWYRQTLGQGPEFLTYFQNEAQLEKSRLLSDRFSAERPKGSFSTLEIQRTEQGDSAMYLCASSLNRAANEKLFFGSGTQLSVL.

The chain couples TRBV5-1 to TRBJ1-1, with D maybe TRBD1 (6 bases). The length of the CDR3 is 14 residues. Trimming removed 7 bases from V and 2 bases from J, with 15 bases in between. CDR1 SGHRS and CDR2 YFSETQ come from the germline V gene. The CDR3 sequence: CASGTLQGNTEAFF. CDR3 coding DNA: TGCGCCAGCGGGACACTTCAGGGCAACACTGAAGCTTTCTTT.

The CDR3 nucleotides are TGTGCCAGCACTGGGACAGGGGGCCGGTATGGCTACACCTTC. It translates to CASTGTGGRYGYTF. V and J are TRBV28 and TRBJ1-2; TRBD1 matches 12 bases. The CDR3 spans 14 residues. The germline gives CDR1 MDHEN, CDR2 SYDVKM. V dropped 7 bases and J dropped 5; count of bases not matched to a gene: 5.

V usage is TRBV3-1 (or the pseudogene TRBV3-2) and J usage is TRBJ2-1; 7 nucleotides line up with TRBD2. Germline CDR1 LGHDT, CDR2 YNNKEL (reference sequence). J was trimmed by 0 bases and V by 4 bases; bases with no gene match: 6. The CDR3 runs to 16 residues. In DNA, the CDR3 is TGTGCCAGCAGCCCCCGACTAGCTCTCTCCTACAATGAGCAGTTCTTC. It codes for CASSPRLALSYNEQFF.

J is TRBJ1-2 and V is TRBV28, with D possibly TRBD1 on 5 matching bases. The V end lost 5 bases, the J end lost 4 bases, and 17 bases lay between the germline ends. Germline lookup yields CDR1 MDHEN and CDR2 SYDVKM. This CDR3 is built from 15 residues. CDR3 protein: CASSPGGGDGYGYTF. The CDR3 nucleotides read TGTGCCAGCAGTCCAGGCGGGGGGGATGGCTATGGCTACACCTTC.

This chain uses TRBV30 with TRBJ1-4; D possibly corresponds to TRBD1 (5 bases). V lost 0 bases, J lost 6 bases, and 14 bases lay in between. Looked up from germline, CDR1 is GTSNPN and CDR2 is SVGIG (reference sequence). The length of the CDR3 is 15 residues. The CDR3 nucleotides are TGTGCCTGGAGTGTTCGGACACAGAAGGATGAAAAACTGTTTTTT. It specifies CAWSVRTQKDEKLFF.

The rearrangement uses TRBV11-2 and TRBJ2-7; TRBD2 agrees at 13 bases. The CDR3 sequence is 16 residues long. CDR1 is SGHAT and CDR2 is FQNNGV in the germline V gene. The ends lost 8 bases at V and 4 bases at J; junction bases unmatched: 11. DNA of the CDR3: TGTGCCAGCTTCGGGACTAGCGGGGTTCAAGGGTACGAGCAGTACTTC. This gives the protein CASFGTSGVQGYEQYF.

The chain uses TRBV18 and TRBJ2-1, with 8 bases matching TRBD2. CDR3 length: 13 amino acids. CDR1 KGHSH and CDR2 LQKENI come from the germline V gene. The trim removed 5 bases at V and 9 bases at J, leaving 6 bases unmatched. The CDR3 protein is CASSSGLAGEQFF. CDR3 sequence (DNA): TGTGCCAGCTCATCCGGACTAGCAGGTGAGCAGTTCTTC.

The CDR3 region is CASSQDRESYIQYF. The CDR3 nucleotides read TGTGCCAGCAGCCAAGACAGGGAGAGTTACATTCAGTACTTC. The rearrangement uses TRBV7-8 and TRBJ2-4; 7 nucleotides align to TRBD1. The length of the CDR3 is 14 residues. The junction had 9 bases not matched to a gene; V was cut back by 5 bases and J by 8 bases. The V gene's germline CDR1 is SGHVS and CDR2 FQNEAQ.

CDR3 protein: CASSPLGSETQYF. The CDR3 nucleotides are TGTGCCAGCAGTCCGCTAGGGAGTGAGACCCAGTACTTC. The chain employs TRBV27 and TRBJ2-5; possible D gene TRBD2, 5 bases. The V and J ends lost 5 bases and 5 bases respectively, with 12 bases between them. Germline assignment: CDR1 MNHEY and CDR2 SMNVEV (reference sequence). The length of the CDR3 is 13 residues.

The chain is built from TRBV27 and TRBJ1-1; 9 bases fit TRBD1. The CDR3 length is 15 residues. V trimming: 5 bases; J trimming: 5 bases; junction bases outside the gene matches: 9. Germline CDR1 and CDR2: MNHEY and SMNVEV (reference sequence). For the CDR3, the DNA is TGTGCCAGCAGTAACAAGAGGACAGGGGTAACTGAAGCTTTCTTT. Translated, it gives CASSNKRTGVTEAFF.

This clone was seen just once. The chain combines TRBV15 with TRBJ1-2, with 7 bases that match TRBD1. Germline values: CDR1 LNHNV, CDR2 YYDKDF (reference sequence). The J segment lost 8 bases and the V segment lost 1 base, leaving 10 bases of the junction unmatched. This CDR3 comprises 15 residues. The CDR3 coding sequence is TGTGCCACCAGCAGAGCTGGGACAGTTGGTTTGGGCTACACCTTC. Protein product: CATSRAGTVGLGYTF. The full variable domain, in which reference TRBV15 and TRBJ1-2 provide the parts outside the CDR3, is DAMVIQNPRYQVTQFGKPVTLSCSQTLNHNVMYWYQQKSSQAPKLLFHYYDKDFNNEADTPDNFQSRRPNTSFCFLDIRSPGLGDTAMYLCATSRAGTVGLGYTFGSGTRLTVV.

DNA of the CDR3: TGTGCCAGCAAACACCAAGACAGGCCTCTGTCGGATGGCTACACCTTC. This sequence encodes CASKHQDRPLSDGYTF. The chain links TRBV3-1 (or the pseudogene TRBV3-2) to TRBJ1-2; D possibly corresponds to TRBD1 (6 bases). The CDR3 has 16 residues. Looked up from germline, CDR1 is LGHDT and CDR2 is YNNKEL (reference sequence). The ends were cut back, 7 bases at V and 6 bases at J, with 24 bases in the middle.

In this sample, this clone turned up once. The genes are TRBV27 and TRBJ2-7, with D maybe TRBD1 (6 bases). This CDR3 region has 17 residues. CDR1 is MNHEY and CDR2 is SMNVEV in the germline V gene (reference sequence). Deletions cut 0 bases from V and 2 bases from J, with 17 bases between. This CDR3 is CASSLSNPSGQPYEQYF. The CDR3 nucleotides read TGTGCCAGCAGTTTATCGAATCCGTCCGGACAGCCCTACGAGCAGTACTTC.

This clone has a single count. The chain carries TRBV12-3 or TRBV12-4 and TRBJ1-3; D is unclear. The CDR3 loop spans 12 amino acids. With 3 bases removed from V and 3 bases from J, the gap between germline ends came to 3 bases. As DNA, the CDR3 is TGTGCCAGCAGTTTTAATGGAAACACCATATATTTT. Protein sequence: CASSFNGNTIYF.

The chain combines TRBV5-6 with TRBJ2-7; a weak D match, TRBD1 (6 bases). Trimming removed 2 bases at V and 0 bases at J, with 9 bases between. The CDR3 length is 14 residues. Germline V lookup: CDR1 SGHDT, CDR2 YYEEEE. The CDR3 loop reads CASSFDRSSYEQYF. CDR3 coding DNA: TGTGCCAGCAGCTTTGACAGGAGCTCCTACGAGCAGTACTTC.

This chain uses TRBV30 with TRBJ1-5; D gene unclear. The V and J ends lost 0 bases and 2 bases respectively, with 5 bases between them. Germline V lookup: CDR1 GTSNPN, CDR2 SVGIG (reference sequence). CDR3 size: 13 residues. As DNA, the CDR3 is TGTGCCTGGAGTGTACAACGCAATCAGCCCCAGCATTTT. Encoded protein: CAWSVQRNQPQHF.

V and J are TRBV28 and TRBJ2-2; 9 bases are shared with TRBD1. The CDR3 is 15 residues long. The V gene end was trimmed by 6 bases and the J gene end by 5 bases; junction bases not matched to a gene: 7. Looked up from germline, CDR1 is MDHEN and CDR2 is SYDVKM. The CDR3 nucleotides read TGTGCCAGCAGACAGGGGGCCGGGATTACCGGGGAGCTGTTTTTT. It translates to CASRQGAGITGELFF.

The chain joins TRBV7-2 to TRBJ2-5, with 10 nucleotides matching TRBD2. V gave up 2 bases and J gave up 1 base; unmatched junction bases: 1. CDR3 size: 15 residues. The germline CDR1 and CDR2 sequences are SGHTA and FQGNSA. This CDR3 is CASSLRTSGQETQYF. The CDR3 nucleotides read TGTGCCAGCAGCTTAAGGACTAGCGGCCAAGAGACCCAGTACTTC.

The chain carries TRBV18 and TRBJ2-1, with 7 bases matching TRBD2. J was trimmed by 5 bases and V by 0 bases; bases with no gene match: 10. This CDR3 contains 17 residues. The germline V gene encodes CDR1 KGHSH and CDR2 LQKENI. The CDR3 is CASSPPMTGGLHNEQFF. DNA for the CDR3: TGTGCCAGCTCACCACCGATGACGGGGGGATTACACAATGAGCAGTTCTTC.

About this clone itself: Additional DNA sequences in this sample encode the identical CDR3. The chain links TRBV4-2 to TRBJ2-3; 7 bases agree with TRBD2. Germline V CDR1 and CDR2: LGHNA, YNFKEQ. The CDR3 runs 15 residues. J gave up 2 bases and V 1 base, and 3 bases lay outside the gene matches. DNA of the CDR3: TGTGCCAGCAGCCAAGGGGGGGGTTCCACAGATACGCAGTATTTT. Amino acid sequence: CASSQGGGSTDTQYF.

The V and J genes are TRBV6-5 and TRBJ2-2; unclear D gene. CDR1 is MNHEY, CDR2 SVGAGI, per germline. V was pared by 2 bases and J by 2 bases, with 6 bases between. CDR3 length: 14 amino acids. The CDR3 loop is CASSYLLNTGELFF. The CDR3, as DNA: TGTGCCAGCAGTTACCTACTCAACACCGGGGAGCTGTTTTTT.

This clone showed up just once. The chain links TRBV24-1 to TRBJ2-7; D is undetermined. The V end lost 9 bases, the J end lost 3 bases, and 11 bases lay between the germline ends. The CDR3 extends over 12 amino acids. Germline V gives CDR1 KGHDR, CDR2 SFDVKD. CDR3 DNA sequence: TGTGCCACCCGAGGCGCCAGCTACGAGCAGTACTTC. Its translation: CATRGASYEQYF.

The chain joins TRBV6-5 to TRBJ2-5; a possible D gene is TRBD2 (6 bases). CDR1 and CDR2 (germline): MNHEY, SVGAGI. The length of the CDR3 is 15 residues. Trimming took 4 bases from V and 7 from J, leaving 19 bases between them. CDR3 nucleotide sequence: TGTGCCAGCAGTTTTTCCCGGAACGAGGGAGGGACCCAGTACTTC. Translating it yields CASSFSRNEGGTQYF.

The chain couples TRBV2 to TRBJ1-1, with 8 bases fitting TRBD1. Germline CDR1 reads SNHLY; CDR2 reads FYNNEI. This CDR3 is built from 12 residues. J was trimmed by 13 bases and V by 5 bases; bases with no gene match: 9. This chain's CDR3 is CASSYDRGLDFF. CDR3 DNA: TGTGCCAGCAGTTATGACAGGGGATTAGATTTCTTT.